This T cell receptor (beta chain) was found in a study of T cell changes during pregnancy in multiple sclerosis. This clone came up a few times. This CDR3 is 16 amino acids long. V shed 4 bases and J 1 base; nucleotides not matched to a gene: 7. The V gene's germline CDR1 is MGHRA and CDR2 YSYEKL. TCRdb keeps only in-frame clones here, not all; method: immunoSEQ multiplex PCR. The sample holds about 44,000 clones, 80% to 90% seen once. This chain links TRBV4-1 with TRBJ1-2, with 9 bases aligning to TRBD1. The sample in question was CD4+ T cells from peripheral blood mononuclear cells, obtained after pregnancy. This receptor was identified in a female donor with multiple sclerosis, enrolled in a pregnancy study. The CDR3 sequence is CASSPERQGDNYGYTF. The CDR3 bases are TGCGCCAGCAGCCCGGAGAGACAGGGGGATAACTATGGCTACACCTTC.